Listed here are 16 T cell receptor beta chains from one sample, sequenced in a study of memory CD4+ T cells and cytomegalovirus serostatus. Single viable CD3+CD4+CD8-CD45RO+ cells were sorted as the memory CD4+ T cells. The repertoire was sequenced with immunoSEQ multiplex PCR; TCRdb's copy has only in-frame clones and lacks some. There are tens of thousands of clones in the sample; about four fifths occur only once, and about 0.51% lies in the top ten. The specimen sequenced was memory CD4+ T cells from blood. The receptors here all came from an adult in good health and CMV-seronegative. Some clones in this sample may be carry-over from other donors' samples.

The chain combines TRBV7-6 with TRBJ1-3; perhaps TRBD1 as D (5 bases). With 1 base removed from V and 4 bases from J, the gap between germline ends came to 8 bases. The CDR3 covers 14 residues. Germline loops: CDR1 SGHVS, CDR2 FNYEAQ. The CDR3 DNA follows: TGTGCCAGCAGCTTAGGGGGGTCCGGAAACACCATATATTTT. This gives the protein CASSLGGSGNTIYF.

This clone was recorded once. The chain recombines TRBV18 with TRBJ2-3; D might be TRBD1 (6 bases). CDR3 length equals 12 residues. The germline gives CDR1 KGHSH, CDR2 LQKENI. V lost 5 bases to trimming and J lost 6 bases, with 9 bases between them. The CDR3 bases are TGTGCCAGCTCAGCAGGGGAGGATACGCAGTATTTT. This encodes CASSAGEDTQYF.

This rearrangement joins TRBV7-8 to TRBJ2-7; no clear D gene. CDR3 length: 13 residues. Between the trimmed V and J ends, which lost 5 bases and 4 bases, there was a span of 12 bases. Germline-derived CDR1 and CDR2 are SGHVS and FQNEAQ. CDR3 sequence: CASSHSRVYEQYF. CDR3 DNA: TGTGCCAGCAGCCACAGTCGAGTTTACGAGCAGTACTTC. Complete variable domain (other parts from reference TRBV7-8 and TRBJ2-7): GAGVSQSPRYKVAKRGQDVALRCDPISGHVSLFWYQQALGQGPEFLTYFQNEAQLDKSGLPSDRFFAERPEGSVSTLKIQRTQQEDSAVYLCASSHSRVYEQYFGPGTRLTVT.

V and J are TRBV29-1 and TRBJ2-2, with 10 bases fitting TRBD2. The CDR3 is 14 amino acids. Per the germline V gene, CDR1 is SQVTM and CDR2 is ANQGSEA. V lost 4 bases, J lost 7 bases, and 6 bases stayed unmatched. The CDR3 loop is CSVGSGRNGGELFF. The CDR3 DNA reads as TGCAGCGTTGGTAGCGGGAGGAATGGCGGGGAGCTGTTTTTT.

The rearrangement uses TRBV4-2 and TRBJ2-3; 12 nucleotides line up with TRBD2. J was trimmed by 5 bases and V by 4 bases; bases with no gene match: 16. The CDR3 spans 19 residues. Germline-derived CDR1 and CDR2 are LGHNA and YNFKEQ. This chain's CDR3 is CASSPDYSSGRVSGDTQYF. CDR3 DNA sequence: TGTGCCAGCAGCCCCGACTATTCTAGCGGGAGGGTGTCGGGAGATACGCAGTATTTT.

CDR3 residues: CATSRGGANTGELFF. The CDR3 region has the DNA TGTGCCACCTCGAGAGGGGGCGCGAACACCGGGGAGCTGTTTTTT. The V and J genes are TRBV28 and TRBJ2-2; 7 bases are shared with TRBD1. Trimming cost V 10 bases and J 0 bases; bases outside gene matches: 8. The CDR3 has 15 amino acids. CDR1 is MDHEN, CDR2 SYDVKM, per germline.

This sequence joins TRBV11-2 and TRBJ2-7, with 8 bases matching TRBD2. The CDR3 sequence is 14 residues long. The J segment lost 6 bases and the V segment lost 5 bases, leaving 9 bases of the junction unmatched. CDR1 and CDR2 (germline): SGHAT, FQNNGV. CDR3 loop: CASSISGKVGEQYF. CDR3 coding DNA: TGTGCCAGCAGCATTAGCGGGAAGGTAGGCGAGCAGTACTTC.

The genes are TRBV6-4 and TRBJ2-1; TRBD2 matches 11 bases. Trimming removed 6 bases from V and 8 bases from J; junction bases left unmatched: 3. This CDR3 has 13 residues. CDR1 and CDR2 from the germline V gene are MRHNA and SNTAGT. CDR3 DNA: TGTGCCAGCAGCAGACTAGCGGGACATGAGCAGTTCTTC. This gives the protein CASSRLAGHEQFF.

This clone appeared once. The gene calls are TRBV6-1 and TRBJ1-5, with a possible D match to TRBD1 (5 bases). The CDR3 length is 14 residues. Trimming left V 3 bases short and J 7 bases short, with 13 bases between. Germline CDR1 and CDR2: MNHNS and SASEGT. This CDR3 reads CASSDREGRQPQHF. The CDR3 DNA reads TGTGCCAGCAGTGACAGGGAAGGAAGACAGCCCCAGCATTTT.

V gene TRBV30 combines with J gene TRBJ1-3, with D uncertain. Trimming took 2 bases from V and 2 from J, leaving 13 bases between them. The CDR3 is 15 residues long. Germline CDR1 GTSNPN, CDR2 SVGIG (reference sequence). CDR3: CAWSSAAGTGNTIYF. The CDR3 nucleotides read TGTGCCTGGAGTTCCGCGGCGGGGACTGGAAACACCATATATTTT.

The chain recombines TRBV19 with TRBJ2-3; D not resolved. This CDR3 is built from 11 residues. Germline V gene data show CDR1 as LNHDA and CDR2 as SQIVND (reference sequence). Trimming took off 7 bases at V and 8 bases at J, with 10 bases between the two ends. Here the CDR3 DNA reads TGTGCCAGTATAGGGTCAGGTACGCAGTATTTT. Its translation is CASIGSGTQYF.

The rearrangement links TRBV28 to TRBJ2-6; 10 bases match TRBD2. This CDR3 contains 17 residues. V gave up 7 bases and J gave up 5 bases; unmatched junction bases: 11. CDR1 is MDHEN, CDR2 SYDVKM, per germline. This chain's CDR3 is CASTRGELAGRANVLTF. CDR3 nucleotide sequence: TGTGCCAGCACCCGGGGGGAACTAGCGGGACGGGCCAACGTCCTGACTTTC.

This rearrangement joins TRBV15 to TRBJ1-3; 10 nucleotides line up with TRBD1. The length of the CDR3 is 14 residues. CDR1 LNHNV and CDR2 YYDKDF come from the germline V gene (reference sequence). Germline trimming cut 4 bases from V and 7 bases from J; bases unmatched to any gene: 4. The CDR3 DNA reads TGTGCCACCAGCACCGGGACAGGGGTGAACACCATATATTTT. This encodes CATSTGTGVNTIYF.

This clone was recorded only once. V gene TRBV2 combines with J gene TRBJ1-3; possible D gene TRBD1, 6 bases. V shed 5 bases and J shed 3 bases, with 8 bases lying between them. The length of the CDR3 is 13 residues. CDR1 SNHLY and CDR2 FYNNEI come from the germline V gene. In nucleotides, the CDR3 is TGTGCCAGCAGTACAGGGCTTGGAAACACCATATATTTT. It translates to CASSTGLGNTIYF.

This chain uses TRBV19 with TRBJ2-5; TRBD1 might be the D (5 bases). The V gene lost 7 bases and the J gene lost 5 bases, with 23 bases spanning the gap. There are 16 residues in the CDR3. Germline lookup yields CDR1 LNHDA and CDR2 SQIVND (reference sequence). CDR3 DNA sequence: TGTGCCAGTAAGGCCAGGGCCTCTGCTAGGTCCGAGACCCAGTACTTC. Translating it yields CASKARASARSETQYF.

The chain uses TRBV10-3 and TRBJ2-3; D gene ambiguous. The germline CDR1 and CDR2 sequences are ENHRY and SYGVKD. CDR3 length: 11 amino acids. V was trimmed by 6 bases and J by 2 bases, leaving 3 bases between them. The CDR3 sequence: CAIRNTDTQYF. In DNA form, the CDR3 reads TGTGCCATCAGAAACACAGATACGCAGTATTTT.